This TCR beta chain was recorded in a study of cytomegalovirus exposure and HLA in healthy donors. The wider study: Per a later analysis, the approximately 620 first-cohort and fewer than 150 validation repertoires shared one platform.

With respect to this clone: Its specificity is unknown.

The study, taken as a whole, reports: The study recorded 150 to 200 TCR beta chains that were cytomegalovirus-associated.

TCRdb's copy holds only in-frame clones and misses some; the assay was immunoSEQ multiplex PCR. The table lists some 150,000 clones, approximately 87% of them singletons, with 1.4% in the top ten. The germline CDR1 and CDR2 sequences are SGHAT and FQNNGV. V was clipped by 0 bases and J by 2 bases, with 13 bases between them. The CDR3 contains 17 residues. Donors were drawn from the 120-subject validation cohort, separate from the approximately 670-subject first cohort. The gene calls are TRBV11-2 and TRBJ2-2, with D uncertain. This TCR derives from a young woman in good health and CMV-seronegative. Sequencing used PBMCs. The CDR3 region is CASSLDSYSQNTGELFF. The CDR3 DNA follows: TGTGCCAGCAGCTTAGATAGTTACTCCCAAAACACCGGGGAGCTGTTTTTT. Using reference TRBV11-2 and TRBJ2-2 for the parts outside the CDR3, the full variable domain is EAGVAQSPRYKIIEKRQSVAFWCNPISGHATLYWYQQILGQGPKLLIQFQNNGVVDDSQLPKDRFSAERLKGVDSTLKIQPAKLEDSAVYLCASSLDSYSQNTGELFFGEGSRLTVL.